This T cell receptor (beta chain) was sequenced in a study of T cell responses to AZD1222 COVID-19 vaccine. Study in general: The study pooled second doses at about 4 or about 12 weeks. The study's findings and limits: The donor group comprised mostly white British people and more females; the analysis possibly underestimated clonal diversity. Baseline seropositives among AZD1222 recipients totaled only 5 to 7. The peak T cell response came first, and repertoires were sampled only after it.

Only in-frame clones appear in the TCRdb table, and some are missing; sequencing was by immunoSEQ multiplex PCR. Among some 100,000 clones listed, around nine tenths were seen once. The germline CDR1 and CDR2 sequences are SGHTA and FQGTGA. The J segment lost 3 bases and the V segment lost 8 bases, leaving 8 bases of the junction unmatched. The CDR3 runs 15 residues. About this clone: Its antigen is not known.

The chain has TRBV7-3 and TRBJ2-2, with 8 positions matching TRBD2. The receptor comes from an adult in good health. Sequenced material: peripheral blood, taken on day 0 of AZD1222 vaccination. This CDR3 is CASSPGGSDTGELFF. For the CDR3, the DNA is TGTGCCAGCTCCCCGGGGGGGTCGGACACCGGGGAGCTGTTTTTT.